This T cell receptor (beta chain) emerged from a study of blood T cells in healthy people across ages. Points from the study as a whole: PBMCs were not sorted, which prevented a conclusive comparison of naive versus antigen-experienced cells. The diversity estimates, figures obtained from one million T cells, were considered underestimates.

PCR was performed a second time for roughly 7 to 11 cycles using a sample-barcoded 5' primer and a J-beta primer mix. TCRdb recomputed calls from the 5' RACE reads with MiXCR, one row per CDR3 protein. The table shows approximately 1,100,000 distinct CDR3 sequences, with over 35% occurring only once. With respect to this clonotype: Its antigen remains unidentified.

The TCR originated in a woman aged 55 to 70 in good health. Sequences were obtained from blood.

In DNA, the CDR3 is TGTGCCAGCAGTTACGGCGGGAGCGCCTACAATGAGCAGTTCTTC. Its protein product is CASSYGGSAYNEQFF. This rearrangement joins TRBV6-5 to TRBJ2-1, with 7 bases aligning to TRBD2. The CDR3 length is 15 residues. In germline, CDR1 is MNHEY, CDR2 SVGAGI. With 2 bases clipped from V and 2 bases from J, the junction kept 3 bases outside the gene matches.